One T cell receptor beta chain is described in this entry. This clone was seen only a few times. This clone's antigen is unknown. Nothing much larger sits one base from this clone, and base qualities are not available. Patients with autoimmune disease history or receiving systemic immunosuppression were excluded from the trial. Peripheral blood for TCR sequencing was collected from all dose cohorts at baseline, on cycle 4 day 1, and on cycle 7 day 1. Samples were obtained from an open-label, multicenter, first-in-human phase I dose-escalation trial of ivuxolimab. Adults with locally advanced or metastatic melanoma, renal cell carcinoma, hepatocellular carcinoma or head and neck squamous cell carcinoma were enrolled in the trial. Before TCR sequencing, CD4+ T cells and CD8+ T cells from peripheral blood were sorted into separate populations. This specimen comes from a study of OX40 agonist ivuxolimab in advanced cancers. For context, the study as a whole: Ivuxolimab was an agonistic, fully human IgG2 monoclonal antibody directed against OX40 (CD134), a costimulatory receptor. Intravenous ivuxolimab was administered to patients every 2 weeks at six dose levels: 0.01, 0.1, 0.3, 1.5, 3 and 10 mg/kg. Of the approximately 50 patients in dose escalation, around 19 had hepatocellular carcinoma, approximately 15 had melanoma, 9 had renal cell carcinoma and 9 had head and neck cancer. The dose-escalation cohort was about 86% male with a mean age of approximately 60 years, ranging from roughly 23 to 79. Prior anti-PD-1, anti-PD-L1 or anti-CTLA-4 therapy was permitted, and checkpoint inhibitors had been received by about two fifths of dose-escalation patients. Partial responses were achieved by three dose-escalation patients, of whom one had hepatocellular carcinoma and two had cutaneous melanoma. Peripheral TCRbeta sequencing aimed to test whether ivuxolimab altered TCR sequence diversity and caused clonal T-cell expansion. The paper describes the monotherapy dose-escalation part (N of about 57 patients) of the phase I trial of ivuxolimab.

The paper as a whole reports these results and caveats: At doses of 0.1 to 3.0 mg/kg, clonal expansion of both CD4+ and CD8+ blood T cells was observed from baseline to week 6. After ivuxolimab, expanded clones were on average more numerous among CD8+ T cells than among CD4+ T cells. Antigen specificity was not determined for the clonally expanded peripheral T cells. Low levels of normalized T-cell clonal expansion were also seen in some patients who did not respond. In partial responders in the 0.1-3.0 mg/kg groups, normalized peripheral clonal expansion was found to be among the lowest, especially among CD8+ T cells.

For sequencing of the TCRbeta CDR3 region, genomic DNA was extracted from the sorted cells. TCRbeta CDR3 regions were sequenced using the immunoSEQ Assay. Held by TCRdb, this immuneACCESS table contains in-frame sequences only and omits some clones. Under half of the omission traces to an unresolved V gene where checked; the cause of the rest is unknown. In this sample the table shows more than 60,000 clones, 80% to 90% of which occur a single time. The ten biggest clones cover approximately 15% of the sample. Ends trimmed: V by 5 bases, J by 2 bases; bases unmatched to a gene: 4. The CDR3 spans 15 residues, from the cysteine through the phenylalanine. Just the 45-base CDR3 DNA is kept, in frame starting at base 1. The germline V gene (reference sequence) supplies CDR1 SEHNR and CDR2 FQNEAQ.

The chain is encoded by TRBV7-9 joined to TRBJ2-5, and 11 bases in between align with TRBD1. Sequenced material: CD4+ or CD8+ T cells sorted from blood, taken in a trial of the OX40 agonist ivuxolimab. This clonotype originated in an adult with an advanced solid tumor such as melanoma, head and neck, liver or kidney cancer. The CDR3 is CASSPRDRGQETQYF. The DNA sequence reads TGTGCCAGCAGCCCCCGGGACAGGGGGCAAGAGACCCAGTACTTC.